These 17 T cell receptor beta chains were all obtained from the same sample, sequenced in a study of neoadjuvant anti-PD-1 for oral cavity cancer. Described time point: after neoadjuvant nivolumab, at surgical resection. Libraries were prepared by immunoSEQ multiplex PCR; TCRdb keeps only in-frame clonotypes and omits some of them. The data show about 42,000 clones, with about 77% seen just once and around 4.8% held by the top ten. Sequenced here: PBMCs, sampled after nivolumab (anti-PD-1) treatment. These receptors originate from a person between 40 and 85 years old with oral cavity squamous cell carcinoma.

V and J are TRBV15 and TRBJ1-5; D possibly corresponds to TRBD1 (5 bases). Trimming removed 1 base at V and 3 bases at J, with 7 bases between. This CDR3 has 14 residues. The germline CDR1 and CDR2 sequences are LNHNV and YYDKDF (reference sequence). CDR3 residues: CATSRGQTNQPQHF. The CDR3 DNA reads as TGTGCCACCAGCAGAGGACAGACCAATCAGCCCCAGCATTTT.

The CDR3 DNA sequence: TGTGCCATCAGAGTGATGAGTCAGGGGGACACTGAAGCTTTCTTT. It specifies CAIRVMSQGDTEAFF. The J gene is TRBJ1-1, the V gene TRBV10-3, with TRBD1 matching 7 bases. The V gene's germline CDR1 is ENHRY and CDR2 SYGVKD. V gave up 6 bases and J gave up 3 bases; unmatched junction bases: 10. The CDR3 has 15 residues.

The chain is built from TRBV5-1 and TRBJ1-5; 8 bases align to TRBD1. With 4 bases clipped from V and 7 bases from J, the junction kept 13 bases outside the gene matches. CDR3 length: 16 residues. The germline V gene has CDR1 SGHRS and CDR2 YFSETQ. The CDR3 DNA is TGCGCCAGCAGCCTGCAGGGGGCAGGGGTCGGACAGCCCCAGCATTTT. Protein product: CASSLQGAGVGQPQHF.

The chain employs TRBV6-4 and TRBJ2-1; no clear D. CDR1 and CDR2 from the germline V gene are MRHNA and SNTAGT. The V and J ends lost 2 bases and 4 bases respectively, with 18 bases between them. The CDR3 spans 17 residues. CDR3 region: CASSDGGVRPPYNEQFF. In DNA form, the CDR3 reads TGTGCCAGCAGTGACGGTGGGGTCCGTCCTCCGTACAATGAGCAGTTCTTC.

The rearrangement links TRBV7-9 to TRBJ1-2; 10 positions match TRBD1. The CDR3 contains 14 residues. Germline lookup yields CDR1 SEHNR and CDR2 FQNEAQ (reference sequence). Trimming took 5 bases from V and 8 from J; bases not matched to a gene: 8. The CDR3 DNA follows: TGTGCCAGCAGCGCCCCCGGGACAGGGGTAGGCTACACCTTC. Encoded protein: CASSAPGTGVGYTF.

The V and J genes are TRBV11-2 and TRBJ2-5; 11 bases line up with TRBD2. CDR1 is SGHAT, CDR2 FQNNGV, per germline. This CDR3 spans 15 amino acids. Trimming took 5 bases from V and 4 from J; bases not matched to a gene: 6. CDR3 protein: CASSPGTSGSETQYF. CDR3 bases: TGTGCCAGCAGCCCCGGGACTAGCGGCTCAGAGACCCAGTACTTC.

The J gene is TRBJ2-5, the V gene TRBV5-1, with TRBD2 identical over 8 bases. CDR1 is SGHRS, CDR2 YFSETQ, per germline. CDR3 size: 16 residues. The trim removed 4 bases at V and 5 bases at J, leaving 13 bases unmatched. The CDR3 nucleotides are TGCGCCAGCAGCCCCGGACTAGCTTTGGGTGAGGAGACCCAGTACTTC. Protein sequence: CASSPGLALGEETQYF.

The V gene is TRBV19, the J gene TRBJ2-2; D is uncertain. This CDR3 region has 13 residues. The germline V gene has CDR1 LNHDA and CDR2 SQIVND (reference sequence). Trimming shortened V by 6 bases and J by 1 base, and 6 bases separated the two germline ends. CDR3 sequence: CASRDQNTGELFF. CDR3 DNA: TGTGCCAGTAGAGACCAGAACACCGGGGAGCTGTTTTTT. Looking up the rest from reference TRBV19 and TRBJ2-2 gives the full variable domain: DGGITQSPKYLFRKEGQNVTLSCEQNLNHDAMYWYRQDPGQGLRLIYYSQIVNDFQKGDIAEGYSVSREKKESFPLTVTSAQKNPTAFYLCASRDQNTGELFFGEGSRLTVL.

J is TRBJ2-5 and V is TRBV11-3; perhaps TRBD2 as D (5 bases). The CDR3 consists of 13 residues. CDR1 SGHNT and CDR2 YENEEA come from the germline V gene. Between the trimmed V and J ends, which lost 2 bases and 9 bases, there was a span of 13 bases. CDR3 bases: TGTGCCAGCAGCTTATCGGACCTGGAGGCCCAGTACTTC. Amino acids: CASSLSDLEAQYF.

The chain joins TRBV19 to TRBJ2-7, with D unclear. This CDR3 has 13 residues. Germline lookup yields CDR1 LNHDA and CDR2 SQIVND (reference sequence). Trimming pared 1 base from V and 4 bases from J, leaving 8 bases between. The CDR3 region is CASSIGDGYEQYF. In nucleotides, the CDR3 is TGTGCCAGTAGTATAGGGGATGGGTACGAGCAGTACTTC.

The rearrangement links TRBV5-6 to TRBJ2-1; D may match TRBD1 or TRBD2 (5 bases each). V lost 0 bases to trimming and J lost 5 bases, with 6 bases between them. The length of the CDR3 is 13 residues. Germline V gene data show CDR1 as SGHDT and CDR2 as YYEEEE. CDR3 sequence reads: CASSLGDHNEQFF. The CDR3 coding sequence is TGTGCCAGCAGCTTGGGGGACCACAATGAGCAGTTCTTC.

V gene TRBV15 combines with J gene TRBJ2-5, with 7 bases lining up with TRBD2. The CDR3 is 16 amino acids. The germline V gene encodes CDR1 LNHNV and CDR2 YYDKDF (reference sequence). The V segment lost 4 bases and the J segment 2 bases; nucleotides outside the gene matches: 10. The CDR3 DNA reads TGTGCCACCAGCAAATCTAGCGGAGCTATTCAAGAGACCCAGTACTTC. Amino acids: CATSKSSGAIQETQYF.

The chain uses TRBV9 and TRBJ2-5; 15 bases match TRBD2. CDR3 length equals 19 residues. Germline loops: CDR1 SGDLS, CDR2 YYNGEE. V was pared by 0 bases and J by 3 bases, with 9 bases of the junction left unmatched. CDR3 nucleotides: TGTGCCAGCAGCGTAGAAGGGTGGGGACTAGCGGGAGGAGAAGAGACCCAGTACTTC. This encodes CASSVEGWGLAGGEETQYF.

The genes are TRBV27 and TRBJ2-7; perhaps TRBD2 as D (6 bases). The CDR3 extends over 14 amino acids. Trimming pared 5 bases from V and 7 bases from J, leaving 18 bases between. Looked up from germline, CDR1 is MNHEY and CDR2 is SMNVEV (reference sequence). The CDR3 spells CASSAGLDMREQYF. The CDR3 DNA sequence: TGTGCCAGCAGTGCGGGACTCGACATGAGGGAGCAGTACTTC.

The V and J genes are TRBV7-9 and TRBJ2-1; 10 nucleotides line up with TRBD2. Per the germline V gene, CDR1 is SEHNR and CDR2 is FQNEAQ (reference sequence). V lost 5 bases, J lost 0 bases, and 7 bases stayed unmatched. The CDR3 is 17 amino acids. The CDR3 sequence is CASSPGASGSSYNEQFF. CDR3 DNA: TGTGCCAGCAGCCCGGGGGCTAGCGGGAGCTCCTACAATGAGCAGTTCTTC.

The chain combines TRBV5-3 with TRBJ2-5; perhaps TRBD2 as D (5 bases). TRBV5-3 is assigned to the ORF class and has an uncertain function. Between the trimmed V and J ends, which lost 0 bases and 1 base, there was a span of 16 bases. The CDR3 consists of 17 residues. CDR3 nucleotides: TGTGCCAGAAGCTTGGAAGTTTGCGAGGGAACCCAAGAGACCCAGTACTTC. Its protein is CARSLEVCEGTQETQYF.

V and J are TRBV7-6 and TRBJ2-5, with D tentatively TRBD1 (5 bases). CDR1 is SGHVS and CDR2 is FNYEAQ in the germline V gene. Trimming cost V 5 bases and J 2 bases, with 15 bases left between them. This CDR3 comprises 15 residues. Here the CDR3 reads CASSANGAQQETQYF. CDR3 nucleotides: TGTGCCAGCAGCGCCAATGGGGCACAACAAGAGACCCAGTACTTC. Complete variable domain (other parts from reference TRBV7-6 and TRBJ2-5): GAGVSQSPRYKVTKRGQDVALRCDPISGHVSLYWYRQALGQGPEFLTYFNYEAQQDKSGLPNDRFSAERPEGSISTLTIQRTEQRDSAMYRCASSANGAQQETQYFGPGTRLLVL.